This TCR beta chain came from a study of cytomegalovirus exposure and HLA in healthy donors. Germline CDR1 reads SNHLY; CDR2 reads FYNNEI. The CDR3 consists of 14 residues. V was pared by 6 bases and J by 3 bases, with 14 bases between. Study-level findings and limits: Productive rates of about 87% or about 30% were seen for most TCR beta V segments in an earlier analysis.

A note on this clone: Its antigen is as yet unknown.

PCR involved 60 Vbeta and 13 Jbeta primers. The data were produced by immunoSEQ multiplex PCR, yet TCRdb's version contains in-frame clones alone and is incomplete. The sample lists roughly 150,000 clones, roughly 80% occurring once. The clonotype originates from a man aged 18 to 30 in good health and CMV-seronegative. This chain links TRBV2 with TRBJ2-5; D possibly corresponds to TRBD1 (5 bases). The specimen sequenced was PBMCs. The CDR3 sequence: CASRARVAEETQYF. DNA of the CDR3: TGTGCCAGCAGGGCCAGGGTAGCTGAAGAGACCCAGTACTTC.